Detailed here is one TCR beta chain. Its specificity is unknown. The data are from a study of CXCR3-negative and CXCR3-positive naive CD8 T cells. The authors prepared UMI-labeled TRB cDNA libraries by 5' RACE. No DNA is given; TCRdb re-called the 5' RACE reads and lists each CDR3 protein once. This sample's table reports some 120,000 distinct CDR3 sequences. The study's findings and limits: The TRB CDR3s that CXCR3-positive naive cells carried were more hydrophobic than those of CXCR3-negative naive cells.

Germline-derived CDR1 and CDR2 are MDHEN and SYDVKM. The length of the CDR3 is 14 residues. This receptor was taken from a human donor in good health. Some clones in this sample may be carry-over from other donors' samples. The chain is built from TRBV28 and TRBJ1-5; the TRBD1 assignment by TCRdb is unverifiable without DNA. Sequenced material: naive CXCR3+ CD8+ T cells from blood. The sample's subset: CD45RO-CCR7+CD27+CD95- naive CD8+ T cells expressing CXCR3 (TNR3+). This CDR3 reads CASSSTGEIQPQHF. Looking up the rest from reference TRBV28 and TRBJ1-5 gives the full variable domain: DVKVTQSSRYLVKRTGEKVFLECVQDMDHENMFWYRQDPGLGLRLIYFSYDVKMKEKGDIPEGYSVSREKKERFSLILESASTNQTSMYLCASSSTGEIQPQHFGDGTRLSIL.